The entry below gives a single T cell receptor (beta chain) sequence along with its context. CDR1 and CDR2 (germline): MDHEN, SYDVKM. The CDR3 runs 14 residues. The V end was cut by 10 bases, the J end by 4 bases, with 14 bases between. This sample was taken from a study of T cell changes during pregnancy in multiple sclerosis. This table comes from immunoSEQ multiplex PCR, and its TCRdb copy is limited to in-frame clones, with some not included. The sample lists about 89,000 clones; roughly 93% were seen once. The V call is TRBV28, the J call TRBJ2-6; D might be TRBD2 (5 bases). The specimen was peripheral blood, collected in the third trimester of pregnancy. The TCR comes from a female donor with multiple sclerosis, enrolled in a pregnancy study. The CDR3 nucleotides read TGTGCCACCGCCGGACTGGAAGGGGCCAACGTCCTGACTTTC. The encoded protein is CATAGLEGANVLTF.